The 21 T cell receptor beta chains below were found in one sample sequenced in a study of shared clonotypes between healthy human individuals. Sequenced by immunoSEQ multiplex PCR; TCRdb stores in-frame clones only, minus some. This table holds 2 million to 3 million clones, roughly 92% found once. Sequencing was carried out using naive CD4+ T cells sorted from blood. Described subset: CD45RA+ positively selected. The receptors were gathered from a man aged 18 to 30 in good health.

V usage is TRBV7-2 and J usage is TRBJ1-6; 10 bases map to TRBD1. Germline lookup yields CDR1 SGHTA and CDR2 FQGNSA. This CDR3 spans 17 amino acids. V was pared by 3 bases and J by 7 bases, with 9 bases of the junction left unmatched. Written as DNA, the CDR3 is TGTGCCAGCAGCTTTGCACCCCGACAGGGGGCAAATTCACCCCTCCACTTT. This translates into CASSFAPRQGANSPLHF.

The J gene is TRBJ2-3, the V gene TRBV15, with 7 bases lining up with TRBD2. After removal of 0 bases from V and 0 bases from J, the junction contained 3 bases not matched to a gene. Germline assignment: CDR1 LNHNV and CDR2 YYDKDF (reference sequence). This CDR3 is 16 amino acids long. CDR3 nucleotide sequence: TGTGCCACCAGCAGAGATAGACTAGCCAGCACAGATACGCAGTATTTT. It specifies CATSRDRLASTDTQYF.

V and J are TRBV11-3 and TRBJ2-5, with 7 bases that match TRBD1. The junction had 3 bases not matched to a gene; V was cut back by 5 bases and J by 3 bases. This CDR3 region has 13 residues. From germline, CDR1 is SGHNT and CDR2 YENEEA. The DNA for the CDR3 is TGTGCCAGCAGCCCCGGGACAGAAGAGACCCAGTACTTC. Amino acid sequence: CASSPGTEETQYF.

The chain carries TRBV6-1 and TRBJ2-2, with D maybe TRBD1 (5 bases). The CDR3 runs 13 residues. CDR1 and CDR2 (germline): MNHNS, SASEGT. Trimming removed 7 bases from V and 4 bases from J, with 10 bases in between. The CDR3 protein is CASIGAPTGELFF. CDR3 in DNA: TGTGCCAGCATTGGGGCTCCCACCGGGGAGCTGTTTTTT.

V is TRBV10-1 and J is TRBJ2-5; the match to TRBD2 covers 8 bases. The J segment lost 2 bases and the V segment lost 4 bases, leaving 6 bases of the junction unmatched. The CDR3 runs to 15 residues. The V gene's germline CDR1 is WNHNN and CDR2 SYGVQD (reference sequence). This chain's CDR3 is CASSGGSGVQETQYF. CDR3 bases: TGCGCCAGCAGTGGTGGTAGCGGGGTGCAAGAGACCCAGTACTTC.

A single count supports this clone. This chain links TRBV6-1 with TRBJ2-7; no clear D. Looked up from germline, CDR1 is MNHNS and CDR2 is SASEGT. This CDR3 has 13 residues. The V end was cut by 4 bases, the J end by 3 bases, with 10 bases between. The CDR3 region is CASSAQKYYEQYF. Here the CDR3 DNA reads TGTGCCAGCAGTGCTCAGAAATACTACGAGCAGTACTTC.

The chain joins TRBV6-1 to TRBJ1-4, with D unresolved. The CDR3 spans 12 residues. V shed 7 bases and J shed 8 bases, with 11 bases lying between them. Germline CDR1 and CDR2: MNHNS and SASEGT. The DNA of the CDR3 is TGTGCCAGCACTGCTTCTGGGGAAAAACTGTTTTTT. It yields the protein CASTASGEKLFF.

This chain connects TRBV5-1 to TRBJ2-2; D is unresolved. The V end lost 4 bases, the J end lost 6 bases, and 10 bases lay between the germline ends. This CDR3 has 13 residues. Germline V gene lookup returns CDR1 SGHRS and CDR2 YFSETQ. The CDR3 reads CASSASDAGELFF. Here the CDR3 DNA reads TGCGCCAGCAGCGCCTCGGATGCCGGGGAGCTGTTTTTT.

On this clone: The same CDR3 is also encoded by other DNA sequences in this sample. This chain uses TRBV2 with TRBJ2-5; TRBD1 agrees at 9 bases. V lost 4 bases and J lost 7; bases outside the gene matches: 1. This CDR3 spans 12 amino acids. CDR1 and CDR2 (germline): SNHLY, FYNNEI. For the CDR3, the DNA is TGTGCCAGCAGTGGACAGGGGGGGACCCAGTACTTC. Encoded protein: CASSGQGGTQYF.

CDR3 residues: CASTLADRGGEAFF. CDR3 DNA sequence: TGTGCCAGCACCTTGGCGGACAGAGGGGGTGAAGCTTTCTTT. The rearrangement uses TRBV6-1 and TRBJ1-1, with D tentatively TRBD1 (6 bases). The V and J ends lost 7 bases and 7 bases respectively, with 19 bases between them. This CDR3 comprises 14 residues. CDR1 and CDR2 from the germline V gene are MNHNS and SASEGT.

A remark on this clone: Other DNA sequences from this sample encode an identical CDR3 as well. The chain is built from TRBV2 and TRBJ1-4; 8 bases match TRBD1. Germline loops: CDR1 SNHLY, CDR2 FYNNEI. V lost 4 bases, J lost 0 bases, and 1 base stayed unmatched. The CDR3 runs 15 residues. CDR3: CASSVQGATNEKLFF. CDR3 DNA: TGTGCCAGCAGTGTACAGGGGGCAACTAATGAAAAACTGTTTTTT.

The chain uses TRBV5-1 and TRBJ2-7, with 7 nucleotides matching TRBD1. V gave up 0 bases and J gave up 4 bases; unmatched junction bases: 7. This CDR3 region has 15 residues. Germline CDR1 is SGHRS and CDR2 is YFSETQ. The CDR3 spells CASSLVADRRYEQYF. The DNA of the CDR3 is TGCGCCAGCAGCTTGGTTGCGGACAGGAGGTACGAGCAGTACTTC.

This CDR3 reads CASSLRAATEAFF. For the CDR3, the DNA is TGTGCCAGCAGTTTACGGGCCGCAACTGAAGCTTTCTTT. The V gene is TRBV6-6, the J gene TRBJ1-1, with no clear D. V was trimmed by 4 bases and J by 5 bases, leaving 11 bases between them. This CDR3 has 13 residues. The V gene's germline CDR1 is MNHNY and CDR2 SVGAGI (reference sequence).

This clone has only one observation. The chain joins TRBV30 to TRBJ2-6, with D perhaps being TRBD1 or TRBD2 (5 bases each). Germline CDR1 reads GTSNPN; CDR2 reads SVGIG (reference sequence). The CDR3 totals 14 residues. Trimming stripped 6 bases from V and 4 bases from J, with 13 bases between. CDR3 nucleotide sequence: TGTGCCTGCCTGAGGGGATCCGGGGCCAACGTCCTGACTTTC. Translating it yields CACLRGSGANVLTF.

The rearrangement uses TRBV6-1 and TRBJ1-5, with D possibly TRBD1 on 5 matching bases. The germline CDR1 and CDR2 sequences are MNHNS and SASEGT. The CDR3 runs to 15 residues. Deletions cut 6 bases from V and 0 bases from J, with 12 bases between. The CDR3 DNA is TGTGCCAGCAGGGATCAGGGTAATAGCAATCAGCCCCAGCATTTT. This gives the protein CASRDQGNSNQPQHF.

The chain combines TRBV2 with TRBJ1-3; D remains unclear. The CDR3 consists of 16 residues. CDR1 is SNHLY and CDR2 is FYNNEI in the germline V gene. V was pared by 3 bases and J by 0 bases, with 12 bases between. CDR3 bases: TGTGCCAGCAGTGATATGTTGCTTGACTCTGGAAACACCATATATTTT. Protein product: CASSDMLLDSGNTIYF.

The rearrangement uses TRBV13 and TRBJ2-3, with TRBD2 identical over 9 bases. Germline V gives CDR1 PRHDT, CDR2 FYEKMQ (reference sequence). This CDR3 is built from 14 residues. Unmatched junction bases numbered 6, after V lost 2 bases and J lost 9 bases. As DNA, the CDR3 is TGTGCCAGCAGCTTAATACGGACTAGCGACACGCAGTATTTT. It codes for CASSLIRTSDTQYF.

A remark on this clone: Other DNA sequences in the same sample also yield this CDR3. V is TRBV27 and J is TRBJ1-5; 9 nucleotides match TRBD1. With V trimmed by 5 bases and J by 4 bases, 3 bases remained unmatched. Germline assignment: CDR1 MNHEY and CDR2 SMNVEV (reference sequence). The CDR3 has 14 residues. In DNA, the CDR3 is TGTGCCAGCAGTCGGGGACAGGGTAATCAGCCCCAGCATTTT. This gives the protein CASSRGQGNQPQHF.

The rearrangement uses TRBV10-3 and TRBJ1-5; TRBD1 matches at 9 bases. The V gene end was trimmed by 2 bases and the J gene end by 7 bases; junction bases not matched to a gene: 3. The V gene's germline CDR1 is ENHRY and CDR2 SYGVKD. The length of the CDR3 is 14 residues. Written as DNA, the CDR3 is TGTGCCATCAGTGAGACAGGGGGCAGGCAGCCCCAGCATTTT. It encodes CAISETGGRQPQHF.

Notes on this clone: Other nucleotide sequences in the sample specify the same CDR3. The CDR3 DNA reads TGCGCCAGCAGCTTGGGTCGAGGAGCGGAAAAACTGTTTTTT. Protein: CASSLGRGAEKLFF. The chain recombines TRBV5-1 with TRBJ1-4; D unresolved. Trimming cost V 0 bases and J 8 bases, with 11 bases left between them. The germline CDR1 and CDR2 sequences are SGHRS and YFSETQ. The length of the CDR3 is 14 residues.

This clone has just one count. The chain links TRBV18 to TRBJ1-4, with 9 bases identical to TRBD1. Germline V gene lookup returns CDR1 KGHSH and CDR2 LQKENI. V was pared by 2 bases and J by 0 bases, with 13 bases of the junction left unmatched. The CDR3 sequence is 20 residues long. CDR3 sequence (DNA): TGTGCCAGCTCACCAAGTCTATCGACAGGGGGTAGTGCAACTAATGAAAAACTGTTTTTT. Translating it yields CASSPSLSTGGSATNEKLFF.